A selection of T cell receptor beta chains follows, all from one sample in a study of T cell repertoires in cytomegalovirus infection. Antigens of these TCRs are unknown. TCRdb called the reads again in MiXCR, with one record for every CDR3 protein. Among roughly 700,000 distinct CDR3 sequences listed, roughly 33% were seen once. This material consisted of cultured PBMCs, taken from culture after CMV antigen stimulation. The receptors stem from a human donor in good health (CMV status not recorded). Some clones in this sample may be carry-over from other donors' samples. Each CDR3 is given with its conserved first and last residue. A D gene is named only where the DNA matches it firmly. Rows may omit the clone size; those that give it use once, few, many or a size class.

CDR3 DNA: TGCAGTGCCCCCAGGAGTCCGACGAGCCACTCCTACGAGCAGTACTTC
CDR3 protein: CSAPRSPTSHSYEQYF
J gene: TRBJ2-7
clone size: .
V gene: TRBV20-1
D gene: .

CDR3 DNA: TGTGCCAGCTCCCCTACAGGGGGGGGACCTGAAGCTTTCTTT
CDR3 protein: CASSPTGGGPEAFF
J gene: TRBJ1-1
clone size: .
V gene: TRBV18
D gene: TRBD1

CDR3 DNA: TGTGCCAGCACCCTAGACAGGGTCGTAAACACCATATATTTT
CDR3 protein: CASTLDRVVNTIYF
J gene: TRBJ1-3
clone size: .
V gene: TRBV7-2
D gene: TRBD1

CDR3 DNA: TGTGCCAGCAGCGTACTCCCGGGACCGTCGAGGGTGGGCTATGGCTACACCTTC
CDR3 protein: CASSVLPGPSRVGYGYTF
J gene: TRBJ1-2
clone size: many
V gene: TRBV11-2
D gene: .

CDR3 DNA: TGTGCCAGCAGCGGGGGACTCCTTAGCAATCAGCCCCAGCATTTT
CDR3 protein: CASSGGLLSNQPQHF
J gene: TRBJ1-5
clone size: .
V gene: TRBV5-8
D gene: .

CDR3 DNA: TGTGCCAGCAGTCCCCTGGTTGCGGGGCTCTACGAGCAGTACTTC
CDR3 protein: CASSPLVAGLYEQYF
J gene: TRBJ2-7
clone size: .
V gene: TRBV27
D gene: .

CDR3 DNA: TGTGCCAGCAGCTGGACGGGACAGGGGTTGACAAACATTCAGTACTTC
CDR3 protein: CASSWTGQGLTNIQYF
J gene: TRBJ2-4
clone size: few
V gene: TRBV7-2
D gene: TRBD1

CDR3 DNA: TGTGCCAGCAGTTACGAGACAGGGACCTACGAGCAGTACTTC
CDR3 protein: CASSYETGTYEQYF
J gene: TRBJ2-7
clone size: .
V gene: TRBV6-2/TRBV6-3
D gene: TRBD1

CDR3 DNA: TGTGCCAGCAGCCCCGGACTAGCGGAAATTGAGCAGTTCTTC
CDR3 protein: CASSPGLAEIEQFF
J gene: TRBJ2-1
clone size: few
V gene: TRBV14
D gene: TRBD2

CDR3 DNA: TGTGCCAGCAGTGACGGACAGCCGATGAACACTGAAGCTTTCTTT
CDR3 protein: CASSDGQPMNTEAFF
J gene: TRBJ1-1
clone size: .
V gene: TRBV2
D gene: .

CDR3 DNA: TGTGCCAGCAGCTTAGGTTGGGGACAATCTTACGAGCAGTACTTC
CDR3 protein: CASSLGWGQSYEQYF
J gene: TRBJ2-7
clone size: .
V gene: TRBV7-2
D gene: .

CDR3 DNA: TGTGCCAGCAGCTTCGACAGGGTAGCCTACGAGCAGTACTTC
CDR3 protein: CASSFDRVAYEQYF
J gene: TRBJ2-7
clone size: .
V gene: TRBV5-6
D gene: TRBD1

CDR3 DNA: TGTGCCAGCATGCCCCTCCGGGGCCCCACTGAAGCTTTCTTT
CDR3 protein: CASMPLRGPTEAFF
J gene: TRBJ1-1
clone size: few
V gene: TRBV11-2
D gene: .

CDR3 DNA: TGTGCCAGCAGCGGAACTAGCGGGAGGGGAAATGAGCAGTTCTTC
CDR3 protein: CASSGTSGRGNEQFF
J gene: TRBJ2-1
clone size: .
V gene: TRBV2
D gene: TRBD2

CDR3 DNA: TGTGCCAGCAGTTTTAGTAGCTCCGAGCAGTACTTC
CDR3 protein: CASSFSSSEQYF
J gene: TRBJ2-7
clone size: .
V gene: TRBV12-3/TRBV12-4
D gene: .

CDR3 DNA: TGTGCCAGCAGCTACCGACAGGACCTATTCAACGAGCAGTACTTC
CDR3 protein: CASSYRQDLFNEQYF
J gene: TRBJ2-7
clone size: .
V gene: TRBV7-9
D gene: .

CDR3 DNA: TGCGCCAGCAGCTTAACAGGGCCAACTAATGAAAAACTGTTTTTT
CDR3 protein: CASSLTGPTNEKLFF
J gene: TRBJ1-4
clone size: .
V gene: TRBV5-1
D gene: .

CDR3 DNA: TGTGCCAGCAGCCCCGGGACTTTCAACAGATTAGAGCAGTATTTT
CDR3 protein: CASSPGTFNRLEQYF
J gene: TRBJ2-3
clone size: .
V gene: TRBV5-4
D gene: .

CDR3 DNA: TGTGCCAGCAGCGTTCGTAACGGGGGGCCGACAGATACGCAGTATTTT
CDR3 protein: CASSVRNGGPTDTQYF
J gene: TRBJ2-3
clone size: .
V gene: TRBV9
D gene: .

CDR3 DNA: TGTGCCAGCAGCCGGGACAGGGGGATAGAGACCCAGTACTTC
CDR3 protein: CASSRDRGIETQYF
J gene: TRBJ2-5
clone size: many
V gene: TRBV7-2
D gene: TRBD1

CDR3 DNA: TGTGCCAGCAGCCAGACGTTGGTAGCCAAAAACATTCAGTACTTC
CDR3 protein: CASSQTLVAKNIQYF
J gene: TRBJ2-4
clone size: .
V gene: TRBV11-2
D gene: .

CDR3 DNA: TGCAGTGCAATCCCCGGACTAGCGGGAGGGCCGGGTCACGAGCAGTACTTC
CDR3 protein: CSAIPGLAGGPGHEQYF
J gene: TRBJ2-7
clone size: .
V gene: TRBV20-1
D gene: TRBD2

CDR3 DNA: TGTGCCATCAGTGACCTGGGACAGATGAACACTGAAGCTTTCTTT
CDR3 protein: CAISDLGQMNTEAFF
J gene: TRBJ1-1
clone size: few
V gene: TRBV10-3
D gene: TRBD1

CDR3 DNA: TGTGCCACCAGCCGGGACAGTGGGGCCAACGTCCTGACTTTC
CDR3 protein: CATSRDSGANVLTF
J gene: TRBJ2-6
clone size: .
V gene: TRBV12-3/TRBV12-4
D gene: TRBD1

CDR3 DNA: TGCAGTGCTAACCTAGCTTCGACGACCCTAAGCACAGATACGCAGTATTTT
CDR3 protein: CSANLASTTLSTDTQYF
J gene: TRBJ2-3
clone size: once
V gene: TRBV20-1
D gene: .

CDR3 DNA: TGTGCCAGCAGCTTAGGGACAGGCAACTCTAACTATGGCTACACCTTC
CDR3 protein: CASSLGTGNSNYGYTF
J gene: TRBJ1-2
clone size: many
V gene: TRBV7-2
D gene: TRBD1

CDR3 DNA: TGTGCCAGCAGTTATTCGGGGAGGGCACAGCCCCAGCATTTT
CDR3 protein: CASSYSGRAQPQHF
J gene: TRBJ1-5
clone size: many
V gene: TRBV6-2/TRBV6-3
D gene: .

CDR3 DNA: TGTGCCAGCAGTCCATGGACTAGCCGGGAGACCCAGTACTTC
CDR3 protein: CASSPWTSRETQYF
J gene: TRBJ2-5
clone size: .
V gene: TRBV6-2/TRBV6-3
D gene: TRBD2

CDR3 DNA: TGTGCCAGCAGCGTGGCGTCGCTAGGGACAGGGCCAGAGACCCAGTACTTC
CDR3 protein: CASSVASLGTGPETQYF
J gene: TRBJ2-5
clone size: .
V gene: TRBV7-2
D gene: TRBD1

CDR3 DNA: TGTGCCAGTAGTACGGGAAGAGGACCCAATAATGAAAAACTGTTTTTT
CDR3 protein: CASSTGRGPNNEKLFF
J gene: TRBJ1-4
clone size: few
V gene: TRBV19
D gene: .

CDR3 DNA: TGTGCCAGCAGCTCGGGTTATGGGGGAGTGAATCAAGAGACCCAGTACTTC
CDR3 protein: CASSSGYGGVNQETQYF
J gene: TRBJ2-5
clone size: .
V gene: TRBV5-8
D gene: .

CDR3 DNA: TGCAGTGCCATCGTTGGACTAGCGTCCAGCGAGCAGTACTTC
CDR3 protein: CSAIVGLASSEQYF
J gene: TRBJ2-7
clone size: few
V gene: TRBV20-1
D gene: TRBD2

CDR3 DNA: TGTGCCACCAGCAGAGGCCCAAAGGAGCGGCAAGAGACCCAGCACTTC
CDR3 protein: CATSRGPKERQETQHF
J gene: TRBJ2-5
clone size: .
V gene: TRBV15
D gene: .

CDR3 DNA: TGTGCCAGCAGTCCCGGGACAGGGTTGGGCACAGATACGCAGTATTTT
CDR3 protein: CASSPGTGLGTDTQYF
J gene: TRBJ2-3
clone size: .
V gene: TRBV6-1
D gene: TRBD1

CDR3 DNA: TGTGCCAGCAGTTTTATATCAGATACGCAGTATTTT
CDR3 protein: CASSFISDTQYF
J gene: TRBJ2-3
clone size: .
V gene: TRBV12-3/TRBV12-4
D gene: .

CDR3 DNA: TGCAGTGCTAGTTTAGGATTTCGGGATCAGCCCCAGCATTTT
CDR3 protein: CSASLGFRDQPQHF
J gene: TRBJ1-5
clone size: .
V gene: TRBV20-1
D gene: .

CDR3 DNA: TGTGCCACCAGCAGAGTAGTGTGGGGCCAGGGGGCCTACGAGCAGTACTTC
CDR3 protein: CATSRVVWGQGAYEQYF
J gene: TRBJ2-7
clone size: .
V gene: TRBV15
D gene: TRBD1

CDR3 DNA: TGTGCCATCAGAGGAGACGGCGCGGACTCTGGAAACACCATATATTTT
CDR3 protein: CAIRGDGADSGNTIYF
J gene: TRBJ1-3
clone size: few
V gene: TRBV10-3
D gene: .

CDR3 DNA: TGTGCCAGCAGTGACCAACCGGGGGAGCAGTACTTC
CDR3 protein: CASSDQPGEQYF
J gene: TRBJ2-7
clone size: .
V gene: TRBV2
D gene: .

CDR3 DNA: TGTGCCAGCAGCTTGGGACTAGCGGGGCAAGAGACCCAGTACTTC
CDR3 protein: CASSLGLAGQETQYF
J gene: TRBJ2-5
clone size: many
V gene: TRBV7-2
D gene: TRBD2

CDR3 DNA: TGTGCCAGCAGCGCGACTAGCGGGGTGAACACCGGGGAGCTGTTTTTT
CDR3 protein: CASSATSGVNTGELFF
J gene: TRBJ2-2
clone size: .
V gene: TRBV7-6
D gene: TRBD2

CDR3 DNA: TGCAGTGCCGGGACTAGCGGGGTCTCCGAGCAGTACTTC
CDR3 protein: CSAGTSGVSEQYF
J gene: TRBJ2-7
clone size: .
V gene: TRBV20-1
D gene: TRBD2

CDR3 DNA: TGTGCCAGTACCCAGAGGGGGACGGAGCTCTCTGGAAACACCATATATTTT
CDR3 protein: CASTQRGTELSGNTIYF
J gene: TRBJ1-3
clone size: .
V gene: TRBV19
D gene: .

CDR3 DNA: TGCAGTGCTAGAGATTTTAGGCGGGGAGGGGGCAATGAGCAGTTCTTC
CDR3 protein: CSARDFRRGGGNEQFF
J gene: TRBJ2-1
clone size: .
V gene: TRBV20-1
D gene: .

CDR3 DNA: TGTGCCAGCAGCGAAGGGACAGCCTTTAATGAAAAACTGTTTTTT
CDR3 protein: CASSEGTAFNEKLFF
J gene: TRBJ1-4
clone size: few
V gene: TRBV7-6
D gene: TRBD1

CDR3 DNA: TGTGCCAGCAGCTTAGTGCGGCTAGCGGGAGCCGATACGCAGTATTTT
CDR3 protein: CASSLVRLAGADTQYF
J gene: TRBJ2-3
clone size: .
V gene: TRBV7-6
D gene: TRBD2

CDR3 DNA: TGTGCCAGCAGCTCCCTCCCTTGGGCGGCTAGCACAGATACGCAGTATTTT
CDR3 protein: CASSSLPWAASTDTQYF
J gene: TRBJ2-3
clone size: many
V gene: TRBV7-2
D gene: .

CDR3 DNA: TGTGCCAGTACCCTGGAGGGCGGAGGGTACAATGAGCAGTTCTTC
CDR3 protein: CASTLEGGGYNEQFF
J gene: TRBJ2-1
clone size: many
V gene: TRBV19
D gene: .

CDR3 DNA: TGCAGTGCTAGAGAAATAAAATCATCCCATCGGTCCTACAATGAGCAGTTCTTC
CDR3 protein: CSAREIKSSHRSYNEQFF
J gene: TRBJ2-1
clone size: few
V gene: TRBV20-1
D gene: .

CDR3 DNA: TGCAGTGCTAGCCACTACAGCCACGGGTTAGACAATGAGCAGTTCTTC
CDR3 protein: CSASHYSHGLDNEQFF
J gene: TRBJ2-1
clone size: .
V gene: TRBV20-1
D gene: .

CDR3 DNA: TGTGCCAGCAGTTTAGACAGAGCCGAAGAGACCCAGTACTTC
CDR3 protein: CASSLDRAEETQYF
J gene: TRBJ2-5
clone size: .
V gene: TRBV12-3/TRBV12-4
D gene: .

CDR3 DNA: TGTGCCAGCATAGACTTTCGGGACAGAACAACTAATGAAAAACTGTTTTTT
CDR3 protein: CASIDFRDRTTNEKLFF
J gene: TRBJ1-4
clone size: few
V gene: TRBV2
D gene: TRBD1